This T cell receptor (beta chain) was identified during a study of blood T cell repertoires in COVID-19. Study in general: Material from acute and convalescent COVID-19 was sourced from the United States, Italy and Spain. The analysed material was cDNA or gDNA that came from T cells, B-cell-depleted T cells, or PBMCs.

This CDR3 is 13 amino acids long. Trimming removed 10 bases at V and 4 bases at J, with 14 bases between. CDR1 is LNHDA, CDR2 SQIVND, per germline (reference sequence). Participants had their cohort set by participant-reported clinical history. Produced via immunoSEQ multiplex PCR; TCRdb's table is partial and in-frame only. The data show around 250,000 clones, over 80% seen once. The origin of this receptor is a human donor in a cohort exposed to, infected with or recovered from COVID-19 (not recorded which). The donor label of this sample is uncertain. This chain uses TRBV19 with TRBJ1-3, with TRBD1 as a possible D gene (5 bases). Material for sequencing was PBMCs or T cells enriched from blood (not recorded which). The CDR3 loop reads CATGRGRGNTIYF. Written as DNA, the CDR3 is TGTGCCACAGGGCGAGGACGCGGAAACACCATATATTTT.